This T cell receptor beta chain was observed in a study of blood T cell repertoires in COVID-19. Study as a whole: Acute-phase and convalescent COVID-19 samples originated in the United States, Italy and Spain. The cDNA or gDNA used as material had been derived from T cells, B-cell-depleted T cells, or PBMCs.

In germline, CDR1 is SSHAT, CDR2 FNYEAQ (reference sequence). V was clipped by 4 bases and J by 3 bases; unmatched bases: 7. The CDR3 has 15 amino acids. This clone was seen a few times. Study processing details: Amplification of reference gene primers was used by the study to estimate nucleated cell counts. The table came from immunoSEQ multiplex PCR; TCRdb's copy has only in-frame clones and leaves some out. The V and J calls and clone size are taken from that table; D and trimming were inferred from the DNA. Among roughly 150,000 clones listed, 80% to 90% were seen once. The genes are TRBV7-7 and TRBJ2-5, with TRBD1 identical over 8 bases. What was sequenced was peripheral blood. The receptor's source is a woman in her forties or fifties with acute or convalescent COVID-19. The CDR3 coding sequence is TGTGCCAGCAGCTCAGCCGCGACAGGGGAAGAGACCCAGTACTTC. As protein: CASSSAATGEETQYF.